The text below deals with one T cell receptor (beta chain). The sample belongs to a study of beta chain features in type 1 diabetes. Expressed TCRB transcripts were sequenced because the isolated RNA had all been reverse transcribed beforehand. TCRdb keeps only in-frame clones here, not all; method: immunoSEQ multiplex PCR. Found here are some 500,000 clones, about an eighth of them singletons; the top ten hold approximately 0.05%. Purity (above 95%) was reached by all sorted populations. The CDR3 extends over 15 amino acids. The germline V gene encodes CDR1 MNHEY and CDR2 SMNVEV (reference sequence). The ends were cut back, 3 bases at V and 6 bases at J, with 14 bases in the middle.

This chain uses TRBV27 with TRBJ2-2; tentative D call: TRBD1 (6 bases). This TCR was recovered from a woman aged 18-29 years in good health. The sequenced sample consisted of naive CD4+ T cells from blood. The CDR3 loop is CASSFDRLGSGELFF. CDR3 coding DNA: TGTGCCAGCAGTTTCGACAGGCTGGGGTCCGGGGAGCTGTTTTTT.